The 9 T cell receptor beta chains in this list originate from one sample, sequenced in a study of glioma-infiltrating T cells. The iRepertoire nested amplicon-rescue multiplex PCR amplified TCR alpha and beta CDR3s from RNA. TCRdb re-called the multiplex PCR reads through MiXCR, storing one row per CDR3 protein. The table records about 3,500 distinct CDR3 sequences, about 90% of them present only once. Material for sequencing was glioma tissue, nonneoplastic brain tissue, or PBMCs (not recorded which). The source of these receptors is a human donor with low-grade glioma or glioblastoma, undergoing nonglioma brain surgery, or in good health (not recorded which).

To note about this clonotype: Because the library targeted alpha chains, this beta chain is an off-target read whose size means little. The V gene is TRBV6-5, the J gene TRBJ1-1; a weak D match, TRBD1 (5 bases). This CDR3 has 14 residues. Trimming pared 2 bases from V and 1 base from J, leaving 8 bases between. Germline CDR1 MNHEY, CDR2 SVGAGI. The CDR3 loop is CASSYGAQNTEAFF. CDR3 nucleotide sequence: TGTGCCAGCAGTTACGGGGCCCAGAACACTGAAGCTTTCTTT.

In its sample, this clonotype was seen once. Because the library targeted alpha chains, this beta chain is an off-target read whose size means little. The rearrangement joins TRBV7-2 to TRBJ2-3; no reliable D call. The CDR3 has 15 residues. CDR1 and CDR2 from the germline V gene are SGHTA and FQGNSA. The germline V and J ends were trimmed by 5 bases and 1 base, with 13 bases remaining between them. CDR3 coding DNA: TGTGCCAGCAGCCGACTTTCCAGCCGCACAGATACGCAGTATTTT. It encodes CASSRLSSRTDTQYF.

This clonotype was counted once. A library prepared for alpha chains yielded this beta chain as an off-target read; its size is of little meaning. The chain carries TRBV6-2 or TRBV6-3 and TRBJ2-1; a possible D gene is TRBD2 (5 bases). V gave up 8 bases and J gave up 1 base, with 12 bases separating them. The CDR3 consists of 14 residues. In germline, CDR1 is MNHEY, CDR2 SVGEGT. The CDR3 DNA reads TGTGCCAGCTCATTAGGCGGGTCCTACAATGAGCAGTTCTTC. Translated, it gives CASSLGGSYNEQFF.

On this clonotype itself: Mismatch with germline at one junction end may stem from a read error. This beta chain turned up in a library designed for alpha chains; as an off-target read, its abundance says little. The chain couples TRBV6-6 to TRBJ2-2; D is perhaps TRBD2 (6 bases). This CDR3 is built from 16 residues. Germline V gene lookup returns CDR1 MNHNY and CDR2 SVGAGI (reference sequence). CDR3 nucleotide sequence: TGTTCCCGCGGCCTATCGGGGGTTGGGAATACCGGGGATCTGTTTTTT. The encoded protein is CSRGLSGVGNTGDLFF.

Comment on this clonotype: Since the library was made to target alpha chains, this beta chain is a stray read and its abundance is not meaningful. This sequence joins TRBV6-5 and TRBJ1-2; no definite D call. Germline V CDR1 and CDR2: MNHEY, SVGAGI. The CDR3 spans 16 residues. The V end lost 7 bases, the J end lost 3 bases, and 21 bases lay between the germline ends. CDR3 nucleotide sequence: TGTGCCAGCATTAGGACCCCCAATCTCGGGGACTATGGCTACACCTTC. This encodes CASIRTPNLGDYGYTF.

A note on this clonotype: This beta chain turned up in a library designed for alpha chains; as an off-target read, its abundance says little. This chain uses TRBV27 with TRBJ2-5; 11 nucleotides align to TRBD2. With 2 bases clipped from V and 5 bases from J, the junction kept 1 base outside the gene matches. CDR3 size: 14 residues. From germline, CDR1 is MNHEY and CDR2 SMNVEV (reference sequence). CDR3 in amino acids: CASSLRLAGETQYF. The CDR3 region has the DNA TGTGCCAGCAGTTTAAGACTAGCGGGGGAGACCCAGTACTTC.

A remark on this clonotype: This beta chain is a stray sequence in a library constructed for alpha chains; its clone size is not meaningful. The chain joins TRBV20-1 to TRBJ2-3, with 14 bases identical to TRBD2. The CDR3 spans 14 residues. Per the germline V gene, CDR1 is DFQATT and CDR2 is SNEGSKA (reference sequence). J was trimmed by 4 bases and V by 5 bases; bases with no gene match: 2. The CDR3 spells CSAAGLAGADTQYF. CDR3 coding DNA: TGCAGTGCTGCGGGACTAGCGGGAGCAGATACGCAGTATTTT.

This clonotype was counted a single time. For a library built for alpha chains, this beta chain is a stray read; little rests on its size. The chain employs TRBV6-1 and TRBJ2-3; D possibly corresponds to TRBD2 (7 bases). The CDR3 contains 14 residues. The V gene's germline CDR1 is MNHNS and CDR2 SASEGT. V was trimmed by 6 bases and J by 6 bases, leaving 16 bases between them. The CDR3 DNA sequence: TGTGCCAGCAGCCTGGGGGGGGGCCCCGATACGCAGTATTTT. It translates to CASSLGGGPDTQYF.

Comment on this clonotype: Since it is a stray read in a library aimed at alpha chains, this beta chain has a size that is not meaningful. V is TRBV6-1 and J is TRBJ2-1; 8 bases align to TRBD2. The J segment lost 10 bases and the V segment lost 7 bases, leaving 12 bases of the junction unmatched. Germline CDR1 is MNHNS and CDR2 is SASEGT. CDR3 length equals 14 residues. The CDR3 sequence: CASTSPGRAQEQFF. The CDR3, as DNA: TGTGCCAGCACCAGTCCCGGGAGGGCCCAGGAGCAGTTCTTC.